The rows below give T cell receptor beta chains drawn from one sample of a study of glioma-infiltrating T cells after dendritic cell vaccination. The data were produced by immunoSEQ multiplex PCR, yet TCRdb's version contains in-frame clones alone and is incomplete. The data show 98,000 or so clones, approximately 80% seen once. The sequencing used blood, collected after dendritic cell vaccination. The receptors stem from a human donor with glioblastoma. The CDR3 runs from the conserved cysteine through the conserved F or W. Each record gives: J gene, clone size, D gene, V gene, CDR3 DNA, CDR3 protein. A D gene is named only where the DNA matches it firmly. Size is omitted from some rows. Given values are once, few, many or a class for expanded clones.

>TRBJ2-3|-|TRBD2|TRBV30
TGTGCCTGGAGCGATTCTCCCGCCGGGGGGGCGCAGTATTTT
CAWSDSPAGGAQYF
>TRBJ1-4|once|-|TRBV9
TGTGCCAGCAGCCCCCAACTCGGCTGGGGGCTTAATGAAAAACTGTTTTTT
CASSPQLGWGLNEKLFF
>TRBJ2-1|-|-|TRBV2
TGTGCCAGCAGTGAAGCGCAGGGCTTTGAGCAGTTCTTC
CASSEAQGFEQFF
>TRBJ2-1|-|-|TRBV2
TGTGCCACCCACATCTCAGGGGAGGGCAATGAGCAGTTCTTC
CATHISGEGNEQFF
>TRBJ2-1|-|TRBD2|TRBV2
TGTGCCAGCAGCCCTAGCGGGAGGGCCGGCAATGAGCAGTTCTTC
CASSPSGRAGNEQFF
>TRBJ1-5|-|TRBD1|TRBV2
TGTGCCAGCACTCTTGAGGTAGGACAGGGGGCCTGGCAGCCCCAGCATTTT
CASTLEVGQGAWQPQHF
>TRBJ2-7|-|TRBD2|TRBV30
TGTGCCTGGGAGACTAGCGGATACGAGCAGTACTTC
CAWETSGYEQYF
>TRBJ2-1|-|-|TRBV13
TGTGCCAGCAGCCCGGTTGTAGAAAGTGAGCAGTTCTTC
CASSPVVESEQFF
>TRBJ2-1|-|TRBD1|TRBV27
TGTGCCAGCAAAAGAAACAGGGGTTTGGACAATGAGCAGTTCTTC
CASKRNRGLDNEQFF
>TRBJ1-4|few|TRBD1|TRBV5-1
TGCGCCAGCAGTCGGACAGGGGAAAATGAAAAACTGTTTTTT
CASSRTGENEKLFF
>TRBJ2-7|-|TRBD2|TRBV6-5
TGTGCCAGCAGCCACACTAGCGGGAGTATATACGAGCAGTACTTC
CASSHTSGSIYEQYF
>TRBJ2-7|few|-|TRBV7-8
TGTGCCAGCAGCGTGGGGGGGACAAACGAGCAGTACTTC
CASSVGGTNEQYF
>TRBJ1-2|-|-|TRBV2
TGTGCCAGCAGTGAAGGGGTCGGTCTACCTAGTGGCTACACCTTC
CASSEGVGLPSGYTF
>TRBJ1-3|-|-|TRBV7-9
TGTGCCAGCAGCTTACAGGGCATCTCTGGAAACACCATATATTTT
CASSLQGISGNTIYF
>TRBJ2-3|-|TRBD2|TRBV30
TGTGCCTGGATCCTAGCGGGGGATTATTCAGATACGCAGTATTTT
CAWILAGDYSDTQYF
>TRBJ1-5|-|-|TRBV19
TGTGCCAGTAGTCTCAGGGGTATGGGCAATCAGCCCCAGCATTTT
CASSLRGMGNQPQHF
>TRBJ2-7|-|-|TRBV6-6
TGTGCCTGCGGGCGAGGGTACGAGCAGTACTTC
CACGRGYEQYF
>TRBJ1-2|-|-|TRBV19
TGTGCCAGTACCAGGGGCGGCACCCAGGGGTTAAACTATGGCTACACCTTC
CASTRGGTQGLNYGYTF
>TRBJ2-1|-|TRBD2|TRBV28
TGTGCCAGCAGGGGAGGGTTTGGTGAGCAGTTCTTC
CASRGGFGEQFF
>TRBJ2-1|-|TRBD2|TRBV7-9
TGTGCCAGCAGCCGGGGGGGCAATGAGCAGTTCTTC
CASSRGGNEQFF
>TRBJ2-3|-|TRBD2|TRBV5-1
TGCGCCAGCAGCCAGTCGGGAGGGAGCACAGATACGCAGTATTTT
CASSQSGGSTDTQYF
>TRBJ2-1|-|-|TRBV19
TGTGCCAGCACCGAGGAGAGACGCAATGAGCAGTTCTTC
CASTEERRNEQFF